Listed here is a single TCR beta chain. This entry comes from a study of blood T cell repertoires in COVID-19. Turning to the study itself: T cells, B-cell-depleted T cells, or PBMCs provided the cDNA or gDNA that served as material.

CDR1 is SNHLY and CDR2 is FYNNEI in the germline V gene. J gave up 8 bases and V 3 bases, and 5 bases lay outside the gene matches. The CDR3 is made up of 14 amino acids. Clones were read by immunoSEQ multiplex PCR, and TCRdb kept only the in-frame ones, dropping some. The profile shows 50,000 to 65,000 clones, around four fifths of them singletons. The source material was peripheral blood. This chain uses TRBV2 with TRBJ2-1; 9 bases align to TRBD1. The origin of this receptor is a human donor in a cohort sampled during active COVID-19. Here the CDR3 reads CASSEWTGEDEQFF. The DNA for the CDR3 is TGTGCCAGCAGTGAGTGGACAGGGGAGGATGAGCAGTTCTTC.